A selection of T cell receptor beta chains follows, all from one sample in a study of blood T cell repertoires in COVID-19. Libraries were prepared by immunoSEQ multiplex PCR; TCRdb keeps only in-frame clonotypes and omits some of them. Of around 94,000 clones listed, 75% to 90% are singletons. Sequences were obtained from peripheral blood. The receptor set was obtained from a woman in her forties or fifties with COVID-19, enrolled during active disease. Each CDR3 is given with its conserved first and last residue. D genes are given only for firm matches. Some rows mark clone size as missing; the rest say once, few, many or name a class of expanded clone.

NA	NA	TRBJ2-1	TRBV30	CAWIRRGLNEQFF	TGTGCCTGGATCCGGAGGGGGCTCAATGAGCAGTTCTTC
NA	TRBD1	TRBJ2-3	TRBV5-5	CASSPDRTISDTQYF	TGTGCCAGCAGCCCGGACAGGACCATTTCGGATACGCAGTATTTT
NA	TRBD1	TRBJ2-7	TRBV9	CASSVGDSVRIEQYF	TGTGCCAGCAGCGTGGGGGACAGTGTTAGAATCGAGCAGTACTTC
NA	NA	TRBJ2-3	TRBV3-1/TRBV3-2	CASSQVGGGSTDTQYF	TGTGCCAGCAGCCAAGTGGGAGGGGGGAGCACAGATACGCAGTATTTT
NA	TRBD2	TRBJ2-3	TRBV28	CASSLWERGSTDTQYF	TGTGCCAGCAGCCTCTGGGAGCGGGGGTCCACAGATACGCAGTATTTT
NA	NA	TRBJ1-2	TRBV6-2/TRBV6-3	CASSYSAGAVRGYTF	TGTGCCAGCAGTTACTCGGCGGGGGCGGTCCGTGGCTACACCTTC
NA	NA	TRBJ1-2	TRBV30	CASPGGGGVYGYTF	TGTGCCTCCCCAGGTGGGGGAGGAGTCTATGGCTACACCTTC
NA	NA	TRBJ1-5	TRBV6-5	CASSRRGNQPQHF	TGTGCCAGCAGCCGGAGGGGCAATCAGCCCCAGCATTTT
NA	NA	TRBJ2-1	TRBV27	CASSFPSNEQFF	TGTGCCAGCAGTTTCCCCAGCAATGAGCAGTTCTTC
NA	NA	TRBJ1-3	TRBV5-6	CASSGGPSGDGNTIYF	TGTGCCAGCAGCGGGGGACCCTCAGGGGATGGAAACACCATATATTTT
NA	NA	TRBJ1-5	TRBV27	CASSFGLDQPQHF	TGTGCCAGCAGTTTTGGACTTGATCAGCCCCAGCATTTT
NA	TRBD2	TRBJ2-5	TRBV7-2	CASSTGLAGQTQYF	TGTGCCAGCAGCACGGGACTAGCCGGACAGACCCAGTACTTC
NA	NA	TRBJ1-6	TRBV27	CASRVTGWSPLHF	TGTGCCAGCAGGGTAACGGGGTGGTCACCCCTCCACTTT
NA	TRBD2	TRBJ2-3	TRBV25-1	CASSEGGRGTDTQYF	TGTGCCAGCAGTGAGGGAGGGAGAGGCACAGATACGCAGTATTTT
NA	NA	TRBJ1-2	TRBV29-1	CSAESIDDYGYTF	TGCAGCGCTGAGTCTATCGATGACTATGGCTACACCTTC
NA	NA	TRBJ2-7	TRBV7-9	CASSLGLSYEQYF	TGTGCCAGCAGCTTGGGACTGTCCTACGAGCAGTACTTC
NA	TRBD1	TRBJ1-4	TRBV28	CASSSENPGQEEKLFF	TGTGCCAGCAGTTCCGAAAACCCTGGACAGGAGGAAAAACTGTTTTTT
many	TRBD1	TRBJ1-2	TRBV19	CASKARDSSSPLF	TGTGCCAGTAAGGCCCGGGACAGCAGTTCCCCCCTCTTC
NA	TRBD2	TRBJ2-5	TRBV27	CASSRLKLAWGETQYF	TGTGCCAGCAGCCGACTGAAACTAGCGTGGGGGGAGACCCAGTACTTC
once	TRBD1	TRBJ2-3	TRBV6-2/TRBV6-3	CASSSDRAPSTDTQYF	TGTGCCAGCAGTTCGGACAGGGCGCCTAGCACAGATACGCAGTATTTT
NA	TRBD2	TRBJ2-2	TRBV2	CASSETSGGRKELFF	TGTGCCAGCAGTGAGACTAGCGGGGGGAGGAAGGAGCTGTTTTTT
NA	TRBD1	TRBJ2-7	TRBV7-2	CASSAGTGSTYEQYF	TGTGCCAGCAGTGCAGGGACAGGTTCTACCTACGAGCAGTACTTC